Reported below is one T cell receptor (beta chain). Per the authors' pipeline: Reference gene primer amplification gave estimated nucleated cell counts. Some clones are missing from TCRdb's copy, which holds only in-frame ones; the method was immunoSEQ multiplex PCR. V and J calls and clone size are those listed in that table; D and trimming were worked out from the DNA. The sample records about 490,000 clones, roughly 88% being singletons. The data belong to a study of blood T cell repertoires in COVID-19. The CDR3 extends over 15 amino acids. Germline V CDR1 and CDR2: LGHNA, YSLEER. V lost 2 bases and J lost 7, with 15 bases in between.

This sequence was found in a human donor in a cohort sampled during active COVID-19. Sequencing used peripheral blood. This chain uses TRBV4-3 with TRBJ1-5; tentative D call: TRBD1 (6 bases). The CDR3 reads CASSQSSGVDQPQHF. As DNA, the CDR3 is TGCGCCAGCAGCCAATCATCAGGGGTGGACCAGCCCCAGCATTTT.